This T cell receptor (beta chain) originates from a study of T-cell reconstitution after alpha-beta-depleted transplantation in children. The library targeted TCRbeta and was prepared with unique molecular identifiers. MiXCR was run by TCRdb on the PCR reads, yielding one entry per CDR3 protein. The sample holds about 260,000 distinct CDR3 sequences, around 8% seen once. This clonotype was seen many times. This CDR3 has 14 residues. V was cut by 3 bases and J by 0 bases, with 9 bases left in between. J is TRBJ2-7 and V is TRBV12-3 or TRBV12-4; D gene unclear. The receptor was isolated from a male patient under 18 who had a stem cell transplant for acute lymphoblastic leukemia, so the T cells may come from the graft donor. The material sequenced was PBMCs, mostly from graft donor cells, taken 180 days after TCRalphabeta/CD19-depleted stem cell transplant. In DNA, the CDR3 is TGTGCCAGCAGTTTGTTCCCAGGCTCCTACGAGCAGTACTTC. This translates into CASSLFPGSYEQYF.